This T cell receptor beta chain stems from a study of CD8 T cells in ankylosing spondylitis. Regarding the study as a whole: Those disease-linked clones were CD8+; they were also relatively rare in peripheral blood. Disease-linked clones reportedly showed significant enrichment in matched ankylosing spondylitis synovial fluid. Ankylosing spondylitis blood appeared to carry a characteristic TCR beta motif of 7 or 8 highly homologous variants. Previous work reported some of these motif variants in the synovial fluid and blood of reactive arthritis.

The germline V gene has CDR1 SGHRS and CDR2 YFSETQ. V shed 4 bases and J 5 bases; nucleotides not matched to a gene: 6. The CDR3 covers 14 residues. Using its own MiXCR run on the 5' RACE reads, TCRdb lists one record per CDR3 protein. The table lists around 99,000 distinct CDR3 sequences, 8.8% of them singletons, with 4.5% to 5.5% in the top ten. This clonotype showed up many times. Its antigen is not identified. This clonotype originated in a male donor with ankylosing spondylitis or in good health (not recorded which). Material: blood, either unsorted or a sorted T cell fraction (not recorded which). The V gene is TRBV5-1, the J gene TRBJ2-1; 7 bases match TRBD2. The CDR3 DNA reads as TGCGCCAGCAGCCCCACGGGGAGGGACAATGAGCAGTTCTTC. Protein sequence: CASSPTGRDNEQFF.